This T cell receptor beta chain was recovered during a study of vaccination and CD4 T cells after COVID-19 (dated by TCRdb to the early 2020s). Describing the broader study: Convalescent patients had a positive SARS-CoV-2 result on nasal swab PCR, and of these patients, several had mild disease and one had severe disease. Six males and four females were included in the convalescent cohort, with two Hispanic individuals, seven Caucasians, two Asians and one multiracial person represented. Each participant got two doses of either the Pfizer-BioNTech BNT162b2 vaccine (n=8) or the Moderna mRNA-1273 vaccine (n=2). Post-COVID blood samples were collected from convalescent patients a median of approximately 93 days after diagnosis, with a range of about 35 to 180 days. Post-vaccine blood samples were collected a median of approximately 77 days after the second vaccine dose, ranging from roughly 12 to 250 days. For stimulating the cultures, overlapping spike peptide pools were used, derived from SARS-CoV-2 as well as from the common cold coronaviruses HCoV-NL63, HCoV-OC43 and HCoV-229E. Control cultures used a CEFX viral epitope pool as positive control, an HIV-1 Nef peptide pool as negative control, or no peptide. In over 8 COVID-19 convalescent patients and 4 infection-naive healthy vaccine recipients, researchers compared the spike-specific CD4+ TCR repertoire from before mRNA vaccination with the repertoire from after. Broad study findings and their caveats: An increase in the median number of SARS-CoV-2-reactive clonotypes from approximately 23 after infection to roughly 38 after vaccination was observed, but the change was not found to be significant. Of the vaccine-specific clones in convalescent patients, 304 of 307, or nearly all, reacted only to SARS-CoV-2 spike and did not cross-react with common cold coronaviruses. Among the post-vaccine SARS-CoV-2-reactive clones in convalescent patients, a median about 89% showed up only after vaccination, which suggests vaccine-specific priming. The number of convalescent patients in the study was relatively small, and the study did not examine early timepoints following natural infection.

In light of the paper, this sample's treatment or condition label describes: approximately nine-day PBMC culture with coronavirus spike peptide pools or control peptides (ViraFEST assay). The study used the ViraFEST assay, which expanded antigen-specific T cells with peptide pools and then identified expanded clonotypes by TCR sequencing. Positive SARS-CoV-2 PCR tests in the convalescent patients dated from March to December 2020, before Alpha, Beta and Delta variants emerged in the United States. Each well held 2 million to 2.5 million PBMCs cultured with roughly 10 ug/ml peptide pools in IMDM containing 5% human AB serum and 10 IU/ml IL-2. On days 3 and 7, half of the culture medium was replaced with fresh IL-2-containing medium. CD4+ T cells were isolated after less than twelve days of culture through negative selection using the EasySep CD4+ T cell isolation kit. Ficoll-Paque Plus gradient centrifugation was used to isolate PBMCs from whole blood, and the isolated PBMCs were then either used fresh or cryopreserved at -140C. Triplicate wells were generally used for each culture condition.

This clonotype was found a few times. Which antigen it targets is not known. No much larger clone exists at a distance of one base, and base qualities are not known. CDR1 is given as DFQATT and CDR2 as SNEGSKA, both from the germline V gene (reference sequence). The CDR3 has 13 amino acids, counting the end cysteine and phenylalanine. Kept here is only the CDR3 DNA, which spans 39 bases and is read in frame from base 1. The trim is 3 bases for V and 10 bases for J, with a gap of 13 bases between the germline ends. Library preparation used PCR. TCR sequencing of DNA from cultured CD4+ T cells used the Oncomine TCR Beta short-read assay at the Johns Hopkins FTIC core. The QIAamp micro DNA kit was used to extract genomic DNA from the cultured CD4+ T cells. Oncomine TCR Beta libraries from cultured CD4+ T cells were pooled with unique dual indexes and sequenced on an Illumina iSeq 100. In the authors' own workflow: Non-productive sequences were filtered out, and CDR3s that did not start with C, did not end with F or W, or were shorter than 7 amino acids were discarded. Antigen-specific clonotypes were identified with the MANAFEST web application by comparing peptide-stimulated wells with reference and other culture wells. For a clone to be called positive, the clone needed an FDR below 0.05, an odds ratio above 5, and a productive frequency above 0.1% in at least two of three replicate wells. Clonotypes that were significantly expanded in both SARS-CoV-2 spike wells and at least one common cold coronavirus spike condition were defined as cross-reactive. Levenshtein distances (stringdist) and unrooted phylogenetic trees (ape) in R version 3.6.1 were used to assess CDR3 homology. TCRdb ran its own pipeline on the public reads, namely fastp trimming at Q25 and MiXCR clone calling, and kept in-frame beta chains. Every CDR3 protein is listed once, alongside the most common genes and DNA of its rows. V and J calls and clone size were set by TCRdb, not the authors. This sample lists under 15,000 distinct CDR3 sequences; 55% to 75% were detected once. Jointly, the top ten make up around 10% of the sample.

Specimen: CD4+ T cells from blood, cultured in vitro, collected before SARS-CoV-2 vaccination. This chain is built from TRBV20-1 and TRBJ1-6; TRBD1 is perhaps the D gene, given 5 matching bases. The receptor's source is a human donor who had recovered from COVID-19. This receptor has the CDR3 CSASAAKGSPLHF. In nucleotide form, the sequence is TGCAGTGCTAGTGCAGCCAAGGGGTCACCCCTCCACTTT.